This T cell receptor (beta chain) originates from a study of OX40 agonist ivuxolimab in advanced cancers. Sequencing was performed with immunoSEQ multiplex PCR; in TCRdb, only in-frame clones are kept and a portion is missing. The data show 50,000 to 70,000 clones, around 88% seen once. Germline CDR1 and CDR2: SGHTA and FQGTGA. Trimming pared 5 bases from V and 5 bases from J, leaving 9 bases between. The CDR3 is 13 residues long. The sequences come from CD4+ or CD8+ T cells sorted from blood, collected in a trial of the OX40 agonist ivuxolimab. The chain couples TRBV7-3 to TRBJ2-2, with TRBD2 as a possible D gene (6 bases). This TCR was recovered from an adult with an advanced solid tumor such as melanoma, head and neck, liver or kidney cancer. The CDR3: CASSPRETGELFF. CDR3 in DNA: TGTGCCAGCAGCCCCCGGGAGACCGGGGAGCTGTTTTTT.